The entry that follows covers one TCR beta chain sequence. Its matching antigen is unknown. This entry comes from a study of shared clonotypes between healthy human individuals. General study results and limits: Richness estimates generally favored naive over memory subsets. What limited the represented genetic and exposure-history diversity was the small number of donors. The study found roughly 5% of naive CD4 clonotypes shared across a few donors.

Running of the assay took place at deep level. Data came from immunoSEQ multiplex PCR; TCRdb stores just in-frame clones and leaves some out. Counted here are roughly 810,000 clones, about 96% occurring once; the ten biggest clones make up around 0.21%. This CDR3 has 17 residues. Germline assignment: CDR1 SEHNR and CDR2 FQNEAQ (reference sequence). V was shortened by 1 base and J by 3 bases, with 18 bases between the two germline ends. Naive CD8 cells were CD45RO-negative, positively selected for CCR7, excluding terminally differentiated effector memory CD45RA+ cells. The receptor was isolated from a man younger than 45 in good health. J is TRBJ1-1 and V is TRBV7-9; TRBD1 might be the D (6 bases). Material: naive CD8+ T cells sorted from blood. The CDR3 region is CASSLESRTAVDTEAFF. Written as DNA, the CDR3 is TGTGCCAGCAGCTTAGAGTCTCGGACAGCTGTGGACACTGAAGCTTTCTTT.